These 5 T cell receptor beta chains came from one sample sequenced in a study of T cell changes during pregnancy in multiple sclerosis. The repertoire was sequenced with immunoSEQ multiplex PCR; TCRdb's copy has only in-frame clones and lacks some. In the table there are approximately 90,000 clones, roughly 92% of which are singletons. The sample consisted of peripheral blood, taken after pregnancy. The receptors stem from a female donor with multiple sclerosis, enrolled in a pregnancy study.

The V gene is TRBV2, the J gene TRBJ2-7; D unclear. Germline CDR1 SNHLY, CDR2 FYNNEI. This CDR3 has 11 residues. Deletions cut 6 bases from V and 3 bases from J, with 6 bases between. The CDR3 coding sequence is TGTGCCAGCAGCCTAAGCTACGAGCAGTACTTC. It specifies CASSLSYEQYF. The entire variable domain, with the rest obtained from reference TRBV2 and TRBJ2-7, is as follows: EPEVTQTPSHQVTQMGQEVILRCVPISNHLYFYWYRQILGQKVEFLVSFYNNEISEKSEIFDDQFSVERPDGSNFTLKIRSTKLEDSAMYFCASSLSYEQYFGPGTRLTVT.

J is TRBJ1-3 and V is TRBV23-1, with TRBD1 matching over 7 bases. TRBV23-1 is designated an ORF whose function remains uncertain. The junction had 14 bases not matched to a gene; V was cut back by 0 bases and J by 0 bases. CDR3 size: 20 residues. CDR3 in amino acids: CASSQSGQLNKRPSGNTIYF. The CDR3 bases are TGCGCCAGCAGTCAATCGGGACAGCTAAACAAAAGACCCTCTGGAAACACCATATATTTT.

The chain has TRBV6-4 and TRBJ1-5; unclear D gene. Germline-derived CDR1 and CDR2 are MRHNA and SNTAGT. The CDR3 has 13 amino acids. The V gene lost 3 bases and the J gene lost 5 bases, with 8 bases spanning the gap. The CDR3 bases are TGTGCCAGCAGTGAGGGCGTCCATCAGCCCCAGCATTTT. This sequence encodes CASSEGVHQPQHF.

CDR3 DNA sequence: TGTGCCAGCAGCTTGGGCGGGACGGGGGGTCTCACCGGGGAGCTGTTTTTT. Its protein product is CASSLGGTGGLTGELFF. The J gene is TRBJ2-2, the V gene TRBV5-4, with 7 bases aligning to TRBD2. The germline CDR1 and CDR2 sequences are SGHNT and YYREEE (reference sequence). This CDR3 has 17 amino acids. V lost 0 bases and J lost 4; bases outside the gene matches: 9. The full variable domain, rest sourced from reference TRBV5-4 and TRBJ2-2, is ETGVTQSPTHLIKTRGQQVTLRCSSQSGHNTVSWYQQALGQGPQFIFQYYREEENGRGNFPPRFSGLQFPNYSSELNVNALELDDSALYLCASSLGGTGGLTGELFFGEGSRLTVL.

The chain joins TRBV7-2 to TRBJ1-1; D remains ambiguous. The V gene lost 8 bases and the J gene lost 6 bases, with 16 bases spanning the gap. The germline CDR1 and CDR2 sequences are SGHTA and FQGNSA. The CDR3 is made up of 13 amino acids. This CDR3 is CASGIKGGPEAFF. The CDR3 DNA sequence: TGTGCCAGCGGCATTAAGGGAGGTCCTGAAGCTTTCTTT.